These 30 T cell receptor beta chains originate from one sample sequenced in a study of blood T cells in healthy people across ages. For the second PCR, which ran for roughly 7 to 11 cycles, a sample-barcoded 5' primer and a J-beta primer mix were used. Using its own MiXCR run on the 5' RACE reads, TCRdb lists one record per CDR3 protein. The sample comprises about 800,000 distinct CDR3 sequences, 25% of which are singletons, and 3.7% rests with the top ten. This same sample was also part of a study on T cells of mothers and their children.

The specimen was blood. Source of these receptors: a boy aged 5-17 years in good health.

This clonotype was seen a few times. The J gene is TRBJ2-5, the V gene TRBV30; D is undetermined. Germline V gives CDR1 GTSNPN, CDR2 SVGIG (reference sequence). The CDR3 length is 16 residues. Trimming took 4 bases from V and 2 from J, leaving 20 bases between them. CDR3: CAWIHSRTEKQETQYF. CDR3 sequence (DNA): TGTGCCTGGATTCACAGTCGGACCGAAAAACAAGAGACCCAGTACTTC.

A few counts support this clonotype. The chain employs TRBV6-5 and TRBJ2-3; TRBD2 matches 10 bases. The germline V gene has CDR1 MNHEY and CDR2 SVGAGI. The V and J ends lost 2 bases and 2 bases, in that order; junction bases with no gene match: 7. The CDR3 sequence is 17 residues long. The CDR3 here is CASSYTPTSGNTDTQYF. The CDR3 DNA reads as TGTGCCAGCAGTTACACCCCTACTAGCGGGAACACAGATACGCAGTATTTT.

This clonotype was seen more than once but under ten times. CDR3: CASRDSLGNEQFF. CDR3 sequence (DNA): TGTGCCAGCCGGGATTCGTTGGGCAATGAGCAGTTCTTC. The chain is built from TRBV6-5 and TRBJ2-1, with D perhaps matching TRBD2 (5 bases). The V and J ends lost 8 bases and 6 bases respectively, with 14 bases between them. The CDR3 extends over 13 amino acids. Germline V gives CDR1 MNHEY, CDR2 SVGAGI.

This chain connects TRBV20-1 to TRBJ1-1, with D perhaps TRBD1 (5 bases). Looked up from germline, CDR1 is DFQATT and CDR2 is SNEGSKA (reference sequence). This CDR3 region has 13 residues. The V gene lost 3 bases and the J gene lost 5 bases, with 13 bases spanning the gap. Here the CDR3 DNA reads TGCAGTGCTAGCGAGGCAGGGCGGACTGAAGCTTTCTTT. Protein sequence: CSASEAGRTEAFF.

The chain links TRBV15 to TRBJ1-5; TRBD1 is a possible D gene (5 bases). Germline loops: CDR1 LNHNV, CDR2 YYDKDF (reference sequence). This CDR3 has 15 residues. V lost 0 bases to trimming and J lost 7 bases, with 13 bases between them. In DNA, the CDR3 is TGTGCCACCAGCAGAGATCTCCAGGACAACCAGCCCCAGCATTTT. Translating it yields CATSRDLQDNQPQHF.

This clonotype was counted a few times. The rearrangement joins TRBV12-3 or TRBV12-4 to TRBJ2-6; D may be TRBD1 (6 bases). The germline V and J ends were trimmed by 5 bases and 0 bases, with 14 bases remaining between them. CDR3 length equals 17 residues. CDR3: CASSPGQPSSGANVLTF. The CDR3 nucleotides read TGTGCCAGCAGTCCCGGACAGCCTAGCTCTGGGGCCAACGTCCTGACTTTC.

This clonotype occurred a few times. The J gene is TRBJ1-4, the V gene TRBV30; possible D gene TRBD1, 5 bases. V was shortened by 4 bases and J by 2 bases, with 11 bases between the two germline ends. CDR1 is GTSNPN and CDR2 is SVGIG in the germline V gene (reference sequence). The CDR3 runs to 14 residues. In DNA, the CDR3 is TGTGCCTGGACAGGGAAAGGGACTAATGAAAAACTGTTTTTT. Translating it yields CAWTGKGTNEKLFF.

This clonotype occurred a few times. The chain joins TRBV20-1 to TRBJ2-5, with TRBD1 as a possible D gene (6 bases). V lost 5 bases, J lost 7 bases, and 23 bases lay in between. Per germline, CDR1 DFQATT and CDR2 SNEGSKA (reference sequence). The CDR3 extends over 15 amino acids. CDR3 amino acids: CSAAWVGQGAWTQYF. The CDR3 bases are TGCAGTGCTGCCTGGGTGGGACAAGGTGCGTGGACCCAGTACTTC.

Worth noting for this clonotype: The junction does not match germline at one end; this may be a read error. The CDR3 sequence: CASSPGGVPSENTIYF. DNA of the CDR3: TGTGCCAGCAGTCCAGGTGGGGTCCCCTCTGAAAACACCATATATTTT. This chain links TRBV28 with TRBJ1-3; D is unclear. CDR1 is MDHEN and CDR2 is SYDVKM in the germline V gene. The CDR3 is 16 amino acids.

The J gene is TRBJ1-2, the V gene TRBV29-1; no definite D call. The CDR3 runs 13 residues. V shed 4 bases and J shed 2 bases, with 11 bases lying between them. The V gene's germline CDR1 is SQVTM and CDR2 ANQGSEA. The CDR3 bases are TGCAGCGTTGTAGGGAAGAGCAACTATGGCTACACCTTC. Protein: CSVVGKSNYGYTF.

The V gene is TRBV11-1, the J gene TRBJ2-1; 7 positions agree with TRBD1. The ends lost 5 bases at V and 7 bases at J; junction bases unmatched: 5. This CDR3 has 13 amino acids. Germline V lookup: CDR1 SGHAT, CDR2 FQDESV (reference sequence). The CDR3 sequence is CASSLTGLNEQFF. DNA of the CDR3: TGTGCCAGCAGCCTGACAGGGCTGAATGAGCAGTTCTTC.

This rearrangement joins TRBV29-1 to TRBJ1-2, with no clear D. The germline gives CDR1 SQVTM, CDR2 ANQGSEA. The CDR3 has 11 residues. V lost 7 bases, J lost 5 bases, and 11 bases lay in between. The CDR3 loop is CSGDLGYGYTF. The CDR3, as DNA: TGCAGCGGTGATTTGGGGTATGGCTACACCTTC.

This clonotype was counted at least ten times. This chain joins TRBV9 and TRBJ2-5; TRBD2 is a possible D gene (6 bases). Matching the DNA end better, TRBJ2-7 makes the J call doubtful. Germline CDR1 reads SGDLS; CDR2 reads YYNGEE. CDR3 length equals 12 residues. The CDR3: CASSRDFYEQYF. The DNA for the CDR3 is TGTGCCAGCAGCCGGGACTTCTACGAGCAGTACTTC.

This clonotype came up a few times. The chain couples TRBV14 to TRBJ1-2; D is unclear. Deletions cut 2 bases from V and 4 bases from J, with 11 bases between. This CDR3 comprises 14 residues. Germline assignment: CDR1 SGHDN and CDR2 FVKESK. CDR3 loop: CASSQLGVPYGYTF. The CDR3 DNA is TGTGCCAGCAGCCAATTAGGAGTCCCCTATGGCTACACCTTC.

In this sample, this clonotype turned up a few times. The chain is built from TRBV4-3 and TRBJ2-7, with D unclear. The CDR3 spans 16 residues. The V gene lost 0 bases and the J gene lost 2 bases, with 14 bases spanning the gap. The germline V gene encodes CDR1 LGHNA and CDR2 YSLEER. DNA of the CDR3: TGCGCCAGCAGCCAAGATTCGACCCCTGCGACCTACGAGCAGTACTTC. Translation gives CASSQDSTPATYEQYF.

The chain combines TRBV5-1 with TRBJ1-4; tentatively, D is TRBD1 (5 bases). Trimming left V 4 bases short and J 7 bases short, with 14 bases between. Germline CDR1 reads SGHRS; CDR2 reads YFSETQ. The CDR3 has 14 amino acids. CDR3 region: CASSMTATREKLFF. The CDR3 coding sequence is TGCGCCAGCAGCATGACAGCAACCCGTGAAAAACTGTTTTTT. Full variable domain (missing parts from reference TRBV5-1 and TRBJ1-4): KAGVTQTPRYLIKTRGQQVTLSCSPISGHRSVSWYQQTPGQGLQFLFEYFSETQRNKGNFPGRFSGRQFSNSRSEMNVSTLELGDSALYLCASSMTATREKLFFGSGTQLSVL.

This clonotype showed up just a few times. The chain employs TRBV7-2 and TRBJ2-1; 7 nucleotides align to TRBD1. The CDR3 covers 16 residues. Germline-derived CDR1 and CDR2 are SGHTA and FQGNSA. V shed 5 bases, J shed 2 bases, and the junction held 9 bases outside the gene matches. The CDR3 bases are TGTGCCAGCAGCACAACTCCGGGACAGACCTACAATGAGCAGTTCTTC. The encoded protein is CASSTTPGQTYNEQFF. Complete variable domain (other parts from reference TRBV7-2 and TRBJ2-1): GAGVSQSPSNKVTEKGKDVELRCDPISGHTALYWYRQSLGQGLEFLIYFQGNSAPDKSGLPSDRFSAERTGGSVSTLTIQRTQQEDSAVYLCASSTTPGQTYNEQFFGPGTRLTVL.

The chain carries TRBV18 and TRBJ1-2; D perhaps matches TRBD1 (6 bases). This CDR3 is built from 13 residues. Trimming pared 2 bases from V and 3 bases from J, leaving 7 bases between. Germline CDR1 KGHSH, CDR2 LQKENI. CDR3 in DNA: TGTGCCAGCTCACCAGCAGGGGACTATGGCTACACCTTC. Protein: CASSPAGDYGYTF.

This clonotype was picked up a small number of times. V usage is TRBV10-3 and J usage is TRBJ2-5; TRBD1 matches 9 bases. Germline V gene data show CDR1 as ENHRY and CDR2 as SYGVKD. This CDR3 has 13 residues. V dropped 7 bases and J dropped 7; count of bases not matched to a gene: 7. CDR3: CAIKGQGDVTQYF. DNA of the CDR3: TGTGCCATCAAGGGACAGGGAGATGTGACCCAGTACTTC.

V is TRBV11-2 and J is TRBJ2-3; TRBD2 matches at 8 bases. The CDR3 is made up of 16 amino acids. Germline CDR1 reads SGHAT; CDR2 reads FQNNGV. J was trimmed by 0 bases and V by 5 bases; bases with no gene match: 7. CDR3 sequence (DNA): TGTGCCAGCAGCCCCGCGGGGGGAGTTAGCACAGATACGCAGTATTTT. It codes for CASSPAGGVSTDTQYF.

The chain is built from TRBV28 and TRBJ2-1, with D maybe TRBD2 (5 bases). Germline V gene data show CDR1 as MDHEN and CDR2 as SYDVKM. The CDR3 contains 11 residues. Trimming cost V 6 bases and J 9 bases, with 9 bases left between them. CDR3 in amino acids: CASSASFEQFF. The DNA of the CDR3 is TGTGCCAGCAGCGCTAGCTTTGAGCAGTTCTTC.

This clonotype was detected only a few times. CDR3 nucleotides: TGTGCCAGCAGCCTATCAGGGGCAGACGATCTATGGGGCTACACCTTC. It codes for CASSLSGADDLWGYTF. This chain connects TRBV7-9 to TRBJ1-2, with TRBD1 as a possible D gene (6 bases). The germline CDR1 and CDR2 sequences are SEHNR and FQNEAQ (reference sequence). Trimming removed 5 bases from V and 8 bases from J, with 24 bases in between. The CDR3 runs to 16 residues.

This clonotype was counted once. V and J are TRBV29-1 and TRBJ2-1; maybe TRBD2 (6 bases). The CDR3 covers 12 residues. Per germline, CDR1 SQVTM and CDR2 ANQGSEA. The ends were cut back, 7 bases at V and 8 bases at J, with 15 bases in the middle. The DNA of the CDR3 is TGCAGCGCCCTAACTAGGGAGGATGAGCAGTTCTTC. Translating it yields CSALTREDEQFF.

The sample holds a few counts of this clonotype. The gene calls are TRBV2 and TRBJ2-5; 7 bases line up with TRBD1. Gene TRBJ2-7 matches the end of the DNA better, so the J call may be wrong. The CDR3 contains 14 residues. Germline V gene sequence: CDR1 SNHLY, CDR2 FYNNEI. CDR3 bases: TGTGCCAGCAGTGAGATGGACAGGACCTACGAGCAGTACTTC. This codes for CASSEMDRTYEQYF.

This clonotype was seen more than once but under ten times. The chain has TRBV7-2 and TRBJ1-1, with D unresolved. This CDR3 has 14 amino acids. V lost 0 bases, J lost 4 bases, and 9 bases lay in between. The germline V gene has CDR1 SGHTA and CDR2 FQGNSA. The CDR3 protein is CASSLAGQATEAFF. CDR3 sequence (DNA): TGTGCCAGCAGCTTAGCGGGCCAGGCCACTGAAGCTTTCTTT.

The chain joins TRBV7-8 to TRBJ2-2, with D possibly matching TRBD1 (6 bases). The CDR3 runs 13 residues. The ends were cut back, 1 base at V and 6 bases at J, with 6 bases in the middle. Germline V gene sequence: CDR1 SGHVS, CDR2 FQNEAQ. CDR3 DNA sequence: TGTGCCAGCAGCTTAGGGACAGCCGGGGAGCTGTTTTTT. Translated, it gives CASSLGTAGELFF.

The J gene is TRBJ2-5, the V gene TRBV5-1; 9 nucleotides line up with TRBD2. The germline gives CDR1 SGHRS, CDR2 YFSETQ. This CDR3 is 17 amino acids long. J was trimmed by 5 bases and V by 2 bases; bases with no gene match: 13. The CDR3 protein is CASSFSIAGGPGETQYF. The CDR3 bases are TGCGCCAGCAGCTTTTCGATTGCGGGAGGGCCCGGGGAGACCCAGTACTTC. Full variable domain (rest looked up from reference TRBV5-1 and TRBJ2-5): KAGVTQTPRYLIKTRGQQVTLSCSPISGHRSVSWYQQTPGQGLQFLFEYFSETQRNKGNFPGRFSGRQFSNSRSEMNVSTLELGDSALYLCASSFSIAGGPGETQYFGPGTRLLVL.

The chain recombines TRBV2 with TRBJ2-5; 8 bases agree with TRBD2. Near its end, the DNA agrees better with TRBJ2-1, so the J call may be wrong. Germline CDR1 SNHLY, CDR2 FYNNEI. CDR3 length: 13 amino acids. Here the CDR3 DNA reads TGTGCCAGCTTAGGGACTAGGGCCAATGAGCAGTTCTTC. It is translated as CASLGTRANEQFF.

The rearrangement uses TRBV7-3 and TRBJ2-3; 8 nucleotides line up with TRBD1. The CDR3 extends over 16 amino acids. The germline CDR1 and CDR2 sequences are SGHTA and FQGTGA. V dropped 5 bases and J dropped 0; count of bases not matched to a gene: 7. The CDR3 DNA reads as TGTGCCAGCAGCCAGGGGGCTAGTCGAAGCACAGATACGCAGTATTTT. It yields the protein CASSQGASRSTDTQYF.

Here the CDR3 reads CASMETGGFQPQHF. CDR3 DNA sequence: TGTGCCAGCATGGAGACAGGGGGCTTTCAGCCCCAGCATTTT. This chain links TRBV27 with TRBJ1-5; TRBD1 aligns across 10 bases. The CDR3 is 14 residues long. Germline CDR1 is MNHEY and CDR2 is SMNVEV (reference sequence). Trimming took 7 bases from V and 6 from J; bases not matched to a gene: 6.